The TCR beta chain under discussion was sequenced for a study of response to subunit inactivated influenza vaccine listed by TCRdb under 2018. Some background on the complete study: Deep quantitative profiling of the T cell receptor repertoire was used in the study to follow responses to a trivalent subunit inactivated influenza vaccine. Overall results and qualifications from the work: The authors suggested that each seasonal influenza vaccination may recruit only a limited number of new T cells.

Library preparation employed RT-PCR. This sample was sequenced with an Illumina HiSeq 2500. The public reads were reanalyzed by TCRdb: fastp trimming at Q25, MiXCR alignment, in-frame beta chains only. CDR3 protein sequences are deduplicated, and each keeps its most common genes and DNA. The sample data list 500,000 to 600,000 distinct CDR3 sequences, and 6.5% to 8% of these were observed just once. The top ten clonotypes cover 10% to 15% of the sample. Measured from the cysteine to the phenylalanine, the CDR3 is 14 residues long. Only CDR3 DNA is held: 42 bases, read in frame from base 1. V loses 2 bases, J loses 2 bases, and the germline ends lie 11 bases apart. As encoded in the germline V gene, CDR1 is SGDLS while CDR2 is YYNGEE. Only a few counts were recorded for this clonotype. Its specific antigen is unknown. Base quality data are lacking; no much larger clone is found one base away.

The source was PBMCs from blood, collected around 25 months after vaccination. The receptor's source is a man aged 45-69 years who received an inactivated influenza vaccine. Donor details come from another sample of the same person, matched by shared clones. The chain is assembled from TRBV9 and TRBJ2-7; matching of 5 bases hints at TRBD2 as the D gene. The CDR3 protein: CASSVASSPYEQYF. The DNA reads TGTGCCAGCAGCGTTGCTAGCAGTCCCTACGAGCAGTACTTC.